These 26 T cell receptor beta chains came from one sample sequenced in a study of breast tumors, draining lymph nodes, adjacent tissues. Samples came from axillary lymph nodes draining the breast cancer. MiXCR, run by TCRdb on the multiplex PCR reads, gives a single entry per CDR3 protein. Of 130,000 or so distinct CDR3 sequences in the sample, around 22% were seen once. Material: axillary lymph node tissue. These receptors all come from a female donor with breast cancer. Some clones in this sample may be carry-over from other donors' samples.

This clonotype was seen just once. A much larger clone lies a single base off, so this may be a read error. J is TRBJ2-7 and V is TRBV6-2 or TRBV6-3, with 7 bases aligning to TRBD2. CDR1 and CDR2 (germline): MNHEY, SVGEGT. The CDR3 runs to 13 residues. V dropped 8 bases and J dropped 6; count of bases not matched to a gene: 10. The CDR3 DNA reads as TGTGCCAGCGACATAGGCGGGAGCTGCGAGCAGTACTTC. Translation gives CASDIGGSCEQYF.

This clonotype was detected many times. The V call is TRBV18, the J call TRBJ2-5; D remains unclear. This CDR3 contains 13 residues. Germline CDR1 KGHSH, CDR2 LQKENI. Trimming removed 2 bases at V and 4 bases at J, with 8 bases between. In nucleotides, the CDR3 is TGTGCCAGCTCACCAACGGAAGGAGAGACCCAGTACTTC. Translating it yields CASSPTEGETQYF.

Note on this clonotype: One end of the junction varies from germline; a read error may be responsible. The chain combines TRBV30 with TRBJ1-2, with D tentatively TRBD1 (6 bases). CDR1 and CDR2 (germline): GTSNPN, SVGIG (reference sequence). This CDR3 has 16 amino acids. Here the CDR3 DNA reads TGTGCCGGGCTGTCCGACAGGAACCATCATGAGGATGGCTACCCCTTC. Its protein product is CAGLSDRNHHEDGYPF.

This clonotype was seen many times. The chain employs TRBV6-1 and TRBJ2-5, with D possibly matching TRBD2 (6 bases). V lost 6 bases and J 5 bases, leaving 13 bases between the germline ends. The CDR3 covers 13 residues. The germline CDR1 and CDR2 sequences are MNHNS and SASEGT. CDR3: CASRWRVGETQYF. CDR3 DNA: TGTGCCAGCAGATGGAGGGTCGGTGAGACCCAGTACTTC.

This clonotype was detected ten times or more. The chain couples TRBV4-3 to TRBJ1-2; D is unclear. V was trimmed by 0 bases and J by 5 bases, leaving 10 bases between them. The CDR3 covers 14 residues. CDR1 is LGHNA and CDR2 is YSLEER in the germline V gene. The chain's CDR3 is CASSQESRRYGYTF. In DNA, the CDR3 is TGCGCCAGCAGCCAAGAGAGCAGGAGGTATGGCTACACCTTC.

This clonotype was observed at least ten times. This rearrangement joins TRBV12-3 or TRBV12-4 to TRBJ2-7; TRBD2 matches 9 bases. Trimming at V came to 5 bases and at J to 7 bases, leaving 12 bases not matched to a gene. The CDR3 covers 15 residues. CDR3 protein: CASSPPASGMGEQYF. In DNA, the CDR3 is TGTGCCAGCAGTCCCCCCGCTAGCGGGATGGGGGAGCAGTACTTC.

The chain combines TRBV28 with TRBJ1-4, with 7 nucleotides matching TRBD1. The V gene end was trimmed by 6 bases and the J gene end by 5 bases; junction bases not matched to a gene: 6. In germline, CDR1 is MDHEN, CDR2 SYDVKM. This CDR3 contains 14 residues. CDR3 amino acids: CASRSGQVNEKLFF. For the CDR3, the DNA is TGTGCCAGCAGGTCCGGACAGGTGAATGAAAAACTGTTTTTT.

This clonotype was detected many times. The chain couples TRBV28 to TRBJ2-7; no definite D call. CDR3 length: 14 residues. V was pared by 3 bases and J by 3 bases, with 12 bases between. The V gene's germline CDR1 is MDHEN and CDR2 SYDVKM. The CDR3 nucleotides are TGTGCCAGCAGTTTCGCGGCAGGCTACTACGAGCAGTACTTC. It codes for CASSFAAGYYEQYF.

This clonotype appeared a few times. The rearrangement joins TRBV6-2 or TRBV6-3 to TRBJ1-3; unclear D gene. The CDR3 runs 15 residues. The germline V gene encodes CDR1 MNHEY and CDR2 SVGEGT. The V end lost 0 bases, the J end lost 0 bases, and 6 bases lay between the germline ends. The CDR3 DNA reads as TGTGCCAGCAGTTACTCCCGGATCTCTGGAAACACCATATATTTT. This codes for CASSYSRISGNTIYF.

Ten or more counts support this clonotype. The V gene is TRBV6-5, the J gene TRBJ2-1; 7 bases line up with TRBD1. The germline gives CDR1 MNHEY, CDR2 SVGAGI. The V segment lost 6 bases and the J segment 8 bases; nucleotides outside the gene matches: 4. The CDR3 consists of 12 residues. DNA for the CDR3: TGTGCCAGCAGGACAGGGTTCGATGAGCAGTTCTTC. Translated, it gives CASRTGFDEQFF.

The rearrangement uses TRBV20-1 and TRBJ2-3; 14 nucleotides align to TRBD2. The V and J ends lost 3 bases and 5 bases, in that order; junction bases with no gene match: 13. Germline CDR1 is DFQATT and CDR2 is SNEGSKA (reference sequence). This CDR3 is 18 amino acids long. The CDR3 here is CSASLKQGTSGSGDTQYF. Written as DNA, the CDR3 is TGCAGTGCTAGTCTTAAGCAAGGGACTAGCGGGAGTGGAGATACGCAGTATTTT.

The sample holds many counts of this clonotype. This chain connects TRBV6-1 to TRBJ1-4; a weak D match, TRBD1 (5 bases). The CDR3 has 15 amino acids. The germline CDR1 and CDR2 sequences are MNHNS and SASEGT. The V end lost 2 bases, the J end lost 8 bases, and 15 bases lay between the germline ends. In DNA, the CDR3 is TGTGCCAGCAGTGAAAGTTTGACAGTTGGCGAAAAACTGTTTTTT. Translated, it gives CASSESLTVGEKLFF.

Comments on this clonotype: One base away lies a much larger clone, so this may be a sequencing read error. The V gene is TRBV4-2, the J gene TRBJ2-1; 7 bases are a match to TRBD2. CDR3 length: 18 residues. Trimming took 1 base from V and 3 from J; bases not matched to a gene: 12. In germline, CDR1 is LGHNA, CDR2 YNFKEQ. The CDR3 DNA sequence: TGTGCCAGCAGCCAAGGAATCCGACTAGCAGCGCACTACAATGAGCAGTTCTTC. It encodes CASSQGIRLAAHYNEQFF.

In its sample, this clonotype was seen many times. The chain uses TRBV7-6 and TRBJ2-1; D is perhaps TRBD2 (6 bases). Germline V gene lookup returns CDR1 SGHVS and CDR2 FNYEAQ. The CDR3 extends over 13 amino acids. Trimming pared 3 bases from V and 9 bases from J, leaving 12 bases between. The CDR3 DNA reads TGTGCCAGCAGCTTGCGACTAGACACTGAGCAGTTCTTC. This encodes CASSLRLDTEQFF.

This clonotype appeared many times. The DNA of the CDR3 is TGTGCCAGCAGTTACTCCCGGGCCCGCGGAGTAAGAGCAGATACGCAGTATTTT. Residues: CASSYSRARGVRADTQYF. This chain links TRBV6-6 with TRBJ2-3; D remains ambiguous. Germline loops: CDR1 MNHNY, CDR2 SVGAGI (reference sequence). The V gene lost 0 bases and the J gene lost 4 bases, with 20 bases spanning the gap. This CDR3 comprises 18 residues.

V gene TRBV6-5 combines with J gene TRBJ1-2; a weak D match, TRBD1 (5 bases). CDR1 is MNHEY, CDR2 SVGAGI, per germline. CDR3 length: 16 amino acids. Trimming stripped 5 bases from V and 3 bases from J, with 19 bases between. The CDR3 sequence is CASSQQRQHQYYGYTF. CDR3 DNA sequence: TGTGCCAGCAGTCAACAGAGACAGCACCAGTACTATGGCTACACCTTC.

This clonotype was recorded many times. V usage is TRBV20-1 and J usage is TRBJ2-1, with 8 positions matching TRBD2. V lost 3 bases to trimming and J lost 5 bases; unmatched junction nucleotides: 15. Per the germline V gene, CDR1 is DFQATT and CDR2 is SNEGSKA (reference sequence). The CDR3 has 17 residues. The CDR3 here is CSASKASGGRIHNEQFF. CDR3 nucleotide sequence: TGCAGTGCTAGTAAGGCTTCCGGCGGGAGGATCCACAATGAGCAGTTCTTC.

A few counts support this clonotype. The chain couples TRBV28 to TRBJ2-5; the D gene is possibly TRBD1 (5 bases). V shed 0 bases and J shed 1 base, with 12 bases lying between them. This CDR3 contains 16 residues. CDR1 MDHEN and CDR2 SYDVKM come from the germline V gene. CDR3 coding DNA: TGTGCCAGCAGTTTATGGGATACAGGAGCCCAAGAGACCCAGTACTTC. It specifies CASSLWDTGAQETQYF.

The chain couples TRBV6-1 to TRBJ2-4; 9 bases align to TRBD2. Germline V gene lookup returns CDR1 MNHNS and CDR2 SASEGT. Trimming at V came to 0 bases and at J to 5 bases, leaving 14 bases not matched to a gene. The CDR3 runs 19 residues. CDR3 bases: TGTGCCAGCAGTGAAGCCTGGGCACTAGCGGGTTGGACTGAAAACATTCAGTACTTC. Translated: CASSEAWALAGWTENIQYF.

The chain uses TRBV6-2 or TRBV6-3 and TRBJ2-2, with D tentatively TRBD2 (5 bases). The V and J ends lost 7 bases and 6 bases respectively, with 9 bases between them. Looked up from germline, CDR1 is MNHEY and CDR2 is SVGEGT. The CDR3 has 12 residues. The CDR3 DNA follows: TGTGCCAGCACTGGAGGCCCCGGGGAGCTGTTTTTT. Its translation is CASTGGPGELFF.

The V and J genes are TRBV27 and TRBJ2-3; D might be TRBD2 (6 bases). The CDR3 covers 15 residues. V lost 4 bases and J 3 bases, leaving 14 bases between the germline ends. Germline V lookup: CDR1 MNHEY, CDR2 SMNVEV (reference sequence). CDR3 DNA: TGTGCCAGCAGTTACTCCCGGGGGAGGACAGATACGCAGTATTTT. Protein product: CASSYSRGRTDTQYF.

This clonotype occurred a few times. The chain combines TRBV28 with TRBJ2-2; D ambiguous. Trimming shortened V by 2 bases and J by 5 bases, and 9 bases separated the two germline ends. CDR3 length: 14 residues. Germline V gene sequence: CDR1 MDHEN, CDR2 SYDVKM. The CDR3 loop reads CASSLPATTGELFF. Here the CDR3 DNA reads TGTGCCAGCAGTTTACCCGCAACAACCGGGGAGCTGTTTTTT. The complete variable domain, with remaining parts taken from reference TRBV28 and TRBJ2-2, reads DVKVTQSSRYLVKRTGEKVFLECVQDMDHENMFWYRQDPGLGLRLIYFSYDVKMKEKGDIPEGYSVSREKKERFSLILESASTNQTSMYLCASSLPATTGELFFGEGSRLTVL.

This clonotype occurred once. It may be a read error: a sequence one base away is much more abundant. The V and J genes are TRBV12-3 or TRBV12-4 and TRBJ2-1; 8 bases are a match to TRBD2. There are 15 residues in the CDR3. The junction had 13 bases not matched to a gene; V was cut back by 7 bases and J by 8 bases. In nucleotides, the CDR3 is TGTGCCAGCAATGGAGGGCTAGCGGGTGCCGATGAGCAGTTCTTC. Protein: CASNGGLAGADEQFF.

This clonotype was seen at least ten times. The rearrangement links TRBV7-8 to TRBJ1-2; D gene unclear. Per germline, CDR1 SGHVS and CDR2 FQNEAQ. CDR3 length: 14 residues. Trimming stripped 5 bases from V and 2 bases from J, with 12 bases between. CDR3 coding DNA: TGTGCCAGCAGCAACTCCGGGGTAAACTATGGCTACACCTTC. It is translated as CASSNSGVNYGYTF.

Concerning this clonotype: A read error may be the cause here, since a much bigger clone is one base away. The chain links TRBV29-1 to TRBJ2-5; 7 positions match TRBD1. CDR3 length equals 12 residues. Germline V lookup: CDR1 SQVTM, CDR2 ANQGSEA. CDR3 residues: CSVTYRGESQYF. DNA for the CDR3: TGCAGCGTTACTTACAGGGGAGAGTCCCAGTACTTC. Supplemented by reference TRBV29-1 and TRBJ2-5, the full variable domain reads SAVISQKPSRDICQRGTSLTIQCQVDSQVTMMFWYRQQPGQSLTLIATANQGSEATYESGFVIDKFPISRPNLTFSTLTVSNMSPEDSSIYLCSVTYRGESQYFGPGTRLLVL.

This clonotype was seen ten or more times. CDR3 sequence reads: CASSMRLAHEQYF. The CDR3 coding sequence is TGTGCCAGTAGTATGAGGCTAGCCCACGAGCAGTACTTC. The rearrangement joins TRBV19 to TRBJ2-7; maybe TRBD2 (5 bases). In germline, CDR1 is LNHDA, CDR2 SQIVND (reference sequence). The CDR3 extends over 13 amino acids. V gave up 3 bases and J gave up 5 bases, with 11 bases separating them.